This T cell receptor beta chain was captured in a study of blood T cell repertoires in COVID-19. The overall study: PBMCs, B-cell-depleted T cells, or T cells were the source of the cDNA or gDNA that made up the material.

Clones were sequenced by immunoSEQ multiplex PCR, and TCRdb holds only the in-frame ones, with some missing. The sample lists around 59,000 clones; more than 70% were seen once. The germline V gene encodes CDR1 MDHEN and CDR2 SYDVKM. V lost 5 bases to trimming and J lost 1 base, with 17 bases between them. The CDR3 runs to 16 residues. The chain carries TRBV28 and TRBJ1-1; D is perhaps TRBD1 (5 bases). This TCR derives from a man in his sixties with acute or convalescent COVID-19. Sample: peripheral blood. The CDR3 spells CASSIWGSAANTEAFF. In DNA, the CDR3 is TGTGCCAGCAGTATCTGGGGCAGCGCAGCGAACACTGAAGCTTTCTTT.